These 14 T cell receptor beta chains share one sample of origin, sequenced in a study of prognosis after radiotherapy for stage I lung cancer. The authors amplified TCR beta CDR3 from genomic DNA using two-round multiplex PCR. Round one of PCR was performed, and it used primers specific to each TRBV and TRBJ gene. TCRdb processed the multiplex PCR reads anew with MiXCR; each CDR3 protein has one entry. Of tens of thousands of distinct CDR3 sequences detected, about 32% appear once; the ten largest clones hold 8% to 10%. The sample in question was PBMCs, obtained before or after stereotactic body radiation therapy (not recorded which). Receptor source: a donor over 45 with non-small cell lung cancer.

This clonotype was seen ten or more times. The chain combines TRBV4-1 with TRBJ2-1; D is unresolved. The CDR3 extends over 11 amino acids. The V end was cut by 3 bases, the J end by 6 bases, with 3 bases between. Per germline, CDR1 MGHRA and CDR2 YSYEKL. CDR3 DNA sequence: TGCGCCAGCAGCCAGATCAATGAGCAGTTCTTC. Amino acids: CASSQINEQFF.

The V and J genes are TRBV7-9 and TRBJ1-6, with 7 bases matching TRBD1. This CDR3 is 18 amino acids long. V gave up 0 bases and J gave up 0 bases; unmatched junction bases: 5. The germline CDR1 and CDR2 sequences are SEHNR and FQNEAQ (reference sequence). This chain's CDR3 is CASSLAGTVSSYNSPLHF. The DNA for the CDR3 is TGTGCCAGCAGCTTAGCGGGGACAGTGAGCTCCTATAATTCACCCCTCCACTTT.

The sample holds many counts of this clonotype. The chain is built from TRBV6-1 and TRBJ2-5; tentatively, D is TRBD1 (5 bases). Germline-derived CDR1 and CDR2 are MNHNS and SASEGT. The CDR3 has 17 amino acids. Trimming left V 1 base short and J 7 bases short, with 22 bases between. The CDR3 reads CASSEGVGRTGQGTQYF. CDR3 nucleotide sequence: TGTGCCAGCAGTGAAGGGGTGGGAAGAACAGGCCAGGGGACCCAGTACTTC.

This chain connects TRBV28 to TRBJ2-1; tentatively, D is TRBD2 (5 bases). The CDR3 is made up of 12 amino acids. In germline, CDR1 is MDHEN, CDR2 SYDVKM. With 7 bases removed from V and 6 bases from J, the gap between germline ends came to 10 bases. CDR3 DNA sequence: TGTGCCAGCACCGGGAATTGCAATGAGCAGTTCTTC. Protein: CASTGNCNEQFF.

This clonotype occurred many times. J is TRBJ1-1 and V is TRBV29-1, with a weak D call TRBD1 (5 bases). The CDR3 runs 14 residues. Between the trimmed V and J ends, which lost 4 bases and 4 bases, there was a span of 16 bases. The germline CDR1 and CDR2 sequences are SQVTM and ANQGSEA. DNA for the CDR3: TGCAGCGTTGTCCGGGTGGGGGAGGGCACTGAAGCTTTCTTT. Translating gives CSVVRVGEGTEAFF.

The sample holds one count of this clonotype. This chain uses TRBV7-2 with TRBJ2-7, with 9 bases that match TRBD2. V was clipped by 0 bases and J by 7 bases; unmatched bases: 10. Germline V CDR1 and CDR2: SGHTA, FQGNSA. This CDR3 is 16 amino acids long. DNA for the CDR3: TGTGCCAGCAGCTTAGCCAAGGGACTAGCCCGCTTGGAGCAGTACTTC. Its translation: CASSLAKGLARLEQYF.

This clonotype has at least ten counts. In nucleotides, the CDR3 is TGTGCCACCGGGACAGCCAGGGCCTCCACAGATACGCAGTATTTT. Protein sequence: CATGTARASTDTQYF. The V gene is TRBV24-1, the J gene TRBJ2-3; TRBD1 agrees at 7 bases. With 9 bases clipped from V and 2 bases from J, the junction kept 10 bases outside the gene matches. The germline CDR1 and CDR2 sequences are KGHDR and SFDVKD. The CDR3 sequence is 15 residues long.

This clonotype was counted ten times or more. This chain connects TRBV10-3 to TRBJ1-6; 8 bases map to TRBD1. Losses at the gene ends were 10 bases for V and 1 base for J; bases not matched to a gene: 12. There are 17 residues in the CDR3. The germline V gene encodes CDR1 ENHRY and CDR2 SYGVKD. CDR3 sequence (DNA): TGTGCCACAAAAGGACAGGGCCGAGGGTCCTATAATTCACCCCTCCACTTT. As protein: CATKGQGRGSYNSPLHF.

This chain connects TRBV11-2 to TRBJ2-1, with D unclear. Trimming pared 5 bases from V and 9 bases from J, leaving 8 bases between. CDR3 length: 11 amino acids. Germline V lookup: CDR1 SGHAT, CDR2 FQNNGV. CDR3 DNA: TGTGCCAGCAGCCACGGGTGTGAGCAGTTCTTC. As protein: CASSHGCEQFF. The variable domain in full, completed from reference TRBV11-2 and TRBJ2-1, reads EAGVAQSPRYKIIEKRQSVAFWCNPISGHATLYWYQQILGQGPKLLIQFQNNGVVDDSQLPKDRFSAERLKGVDSTLKIQPAKLEDSAVYLCASSHGCEQFFGPGTRLTVL.

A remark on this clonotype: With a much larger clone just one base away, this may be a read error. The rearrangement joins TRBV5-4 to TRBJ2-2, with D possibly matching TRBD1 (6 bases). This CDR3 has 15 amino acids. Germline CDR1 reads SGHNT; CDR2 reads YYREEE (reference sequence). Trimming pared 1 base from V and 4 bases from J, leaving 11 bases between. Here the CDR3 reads CASSLPGTSTGELFF. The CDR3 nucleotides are TGTGCCAGCAGCTTGCCCGGGACATCCACCGGGGAGCTGTTTTTT.

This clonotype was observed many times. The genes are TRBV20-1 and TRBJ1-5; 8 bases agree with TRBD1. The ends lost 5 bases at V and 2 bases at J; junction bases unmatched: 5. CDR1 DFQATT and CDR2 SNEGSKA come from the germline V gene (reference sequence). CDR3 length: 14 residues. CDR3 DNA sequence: TGCAGTGCTGGGGGACAGGCTGGCAATCAGCCCCAGCATTTT. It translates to CSAGGQAGNQPQHF.

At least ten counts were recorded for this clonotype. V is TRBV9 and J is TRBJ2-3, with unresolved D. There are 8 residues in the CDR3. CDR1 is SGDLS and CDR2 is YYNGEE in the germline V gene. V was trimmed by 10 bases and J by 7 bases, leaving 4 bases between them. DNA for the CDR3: TGTGCCCGCTATACGCAGTATTTT. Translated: CARYTQYF.

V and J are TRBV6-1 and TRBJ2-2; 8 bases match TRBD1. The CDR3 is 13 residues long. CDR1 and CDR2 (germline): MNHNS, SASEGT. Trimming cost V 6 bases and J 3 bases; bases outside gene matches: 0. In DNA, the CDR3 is TGTGCCAGCAGGACAGGGGACACCGGGGAGCTGTTTTTT. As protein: CASRTGDTGELFF.

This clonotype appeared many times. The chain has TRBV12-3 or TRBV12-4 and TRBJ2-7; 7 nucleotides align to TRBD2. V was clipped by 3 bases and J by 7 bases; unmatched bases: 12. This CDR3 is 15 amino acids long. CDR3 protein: CASSFFGTTRREQYF. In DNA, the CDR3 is TGTGCCAGCAGTTTCTTCGGGACTACTCGGAGGGAGCAGTACTTC.